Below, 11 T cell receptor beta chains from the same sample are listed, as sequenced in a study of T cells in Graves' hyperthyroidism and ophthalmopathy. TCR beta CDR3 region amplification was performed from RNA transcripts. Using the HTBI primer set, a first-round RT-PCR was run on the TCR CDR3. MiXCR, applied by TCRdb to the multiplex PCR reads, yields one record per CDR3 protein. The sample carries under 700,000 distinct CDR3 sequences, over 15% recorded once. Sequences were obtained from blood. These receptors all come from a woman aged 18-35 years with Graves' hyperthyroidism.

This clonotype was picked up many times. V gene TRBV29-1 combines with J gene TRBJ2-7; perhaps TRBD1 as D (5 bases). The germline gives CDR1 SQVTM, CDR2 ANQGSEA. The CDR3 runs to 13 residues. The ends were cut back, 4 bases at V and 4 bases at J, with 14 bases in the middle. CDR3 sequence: CSVVPRVGYEQYF. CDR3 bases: TGCAGCGTTGTTCCCAGGGTGGGATACGAGCAGTACTTC.

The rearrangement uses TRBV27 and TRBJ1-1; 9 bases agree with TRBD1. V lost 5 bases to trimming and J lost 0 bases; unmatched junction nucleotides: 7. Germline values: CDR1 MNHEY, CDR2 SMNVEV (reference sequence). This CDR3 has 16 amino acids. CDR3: CASSRRQGGLNTEAFF. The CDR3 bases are TGTGCCAGCAGTCGAAGACAGGGGGGCTTGAACACTGAAGCTTTCTTT.

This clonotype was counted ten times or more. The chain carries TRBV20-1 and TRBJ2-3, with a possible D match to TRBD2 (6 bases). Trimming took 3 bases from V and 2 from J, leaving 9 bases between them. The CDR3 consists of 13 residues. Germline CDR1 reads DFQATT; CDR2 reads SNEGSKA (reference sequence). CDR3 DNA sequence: TGCAGTGCTAGGCTACTAGCCACAGATACGCAGTATTTT. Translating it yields CSARLLATDTQYF.

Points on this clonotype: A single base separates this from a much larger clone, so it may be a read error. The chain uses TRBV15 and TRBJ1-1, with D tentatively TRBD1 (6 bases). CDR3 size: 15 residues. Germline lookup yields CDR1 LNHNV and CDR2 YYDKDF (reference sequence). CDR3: CSTRGRLTGNTEAFF. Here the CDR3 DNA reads TGTTCCACCAGAGGTAGATTGACAGGGAACACTGAAGCTTTCTTT.

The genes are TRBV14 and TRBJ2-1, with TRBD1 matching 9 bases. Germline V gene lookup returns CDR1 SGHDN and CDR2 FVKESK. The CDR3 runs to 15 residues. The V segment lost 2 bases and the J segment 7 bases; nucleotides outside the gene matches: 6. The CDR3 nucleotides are TGTGCCAGCAGCCAATGGGGACAGGGCGGGAATGAGCAGTTCTTC. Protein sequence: CASSQWGQGGNEQFF.

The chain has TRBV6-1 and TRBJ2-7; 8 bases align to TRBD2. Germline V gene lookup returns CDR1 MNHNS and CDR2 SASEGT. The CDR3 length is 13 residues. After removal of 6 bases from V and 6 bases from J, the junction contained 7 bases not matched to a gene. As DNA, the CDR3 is TGTGCCAGCAGCAACGGGGGGGTCACCGAGCAGTACTTC. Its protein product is CASSNGGVTEQYF.

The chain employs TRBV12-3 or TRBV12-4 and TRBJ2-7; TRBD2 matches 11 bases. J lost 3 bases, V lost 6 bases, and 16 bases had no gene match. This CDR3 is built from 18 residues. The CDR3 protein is CASREIAGGPRYYYEQYF. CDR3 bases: TGTGCCAGCAGGGAGATAGCGGGAGGGCCCCGCTACTACTACGAGCAGTACTTC.

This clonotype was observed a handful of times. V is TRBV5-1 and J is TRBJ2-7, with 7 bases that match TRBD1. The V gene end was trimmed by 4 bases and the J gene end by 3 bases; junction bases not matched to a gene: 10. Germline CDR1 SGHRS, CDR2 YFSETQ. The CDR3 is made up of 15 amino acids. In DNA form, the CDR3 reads TGCGCCAGCAGCCAGGACCCGGGACAGTTCTACGAGCAGTACTTC. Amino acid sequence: CASSQDPGQFYEQYF.

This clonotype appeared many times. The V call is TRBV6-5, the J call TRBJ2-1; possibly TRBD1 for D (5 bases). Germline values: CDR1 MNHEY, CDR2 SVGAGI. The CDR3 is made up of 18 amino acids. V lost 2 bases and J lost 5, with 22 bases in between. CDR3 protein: CASSYRPARATLDNEQFF. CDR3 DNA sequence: TGTGCCAGCAGTTACCGTCCGGCCAGGGCAACTCTGGACAATGAGCAGTTCTTC.

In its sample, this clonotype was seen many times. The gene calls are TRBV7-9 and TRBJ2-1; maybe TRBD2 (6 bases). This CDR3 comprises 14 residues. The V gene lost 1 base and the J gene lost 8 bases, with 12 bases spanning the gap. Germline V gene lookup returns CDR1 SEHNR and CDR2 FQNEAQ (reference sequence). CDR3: CASSLEDGGDEQFF. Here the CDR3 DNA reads TGTGCCAGCAGCTTAGAAGACGGGGGAGATGAGCAGTTCTTC.

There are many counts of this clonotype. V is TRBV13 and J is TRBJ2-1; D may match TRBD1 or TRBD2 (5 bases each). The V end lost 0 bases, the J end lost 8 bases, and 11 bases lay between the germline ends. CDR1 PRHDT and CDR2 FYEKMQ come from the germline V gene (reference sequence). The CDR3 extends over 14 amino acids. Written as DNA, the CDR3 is TGTGCCAGCAGCTTAGGCGGGACCCAGTATGAGCAGTTCTTC. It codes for CASSLGGTQYEQFF.